This TCR beta chain appears in the sequencing data of a study of control samples from healthy donors and cancer patients. Sequenced by immunoSEQ multiplex PCR; TCRdb stores in-frame clones only, minus some. Among around 55,000 clones, roughly 95% were seen once, and the ten largest hold about 1%. The CDR3 loop spans 15 amino acids. Per the germline V gene, CDR1 is SGHTS and CDR2 is YDEGEE. Trimming took off 7 bases at V and 2 bases at J, with 16 bases between the two ends. The chain joins TRBV5-8 to TRBJ2-1; D perhaps matches TRBD1 (5 bases). Sequenced material: blood. This TCR derives from a woman aged 18-29 years in good health. The CDR3 DNA reads TGTGCCAGCTCTAGTGGACAAAAAACCTACAATGAGCAGTTCTTC. It yields the protein CASSSGQKTYNEQFF.